What follows are 27 T cell receptor beta chains derived from one specimen sequenced in a study of T cell clonality in common variable immunodeficiency. TCRdb's table, derived via immunoSEQ multiplex PCR, lists solely in-frame clones and lacks some. In total the sample includes more than 35,000 clones, none of them seen once. What was sequenced was peripheral blood mononuclear cells. These receptors all stem from a person aged 18-70 years in good health.

Ten or more counts support this clone. The read terminates 3 residues ahead of where the CDR3 ends, so the germline J gene completes it. The chain is built from TRBV12-3 or TRBV12-4 and TRBJ1-5, with D tentatively TRBD1 (5 bases). The length of the CDR3 is 15 residues. Trimming stripped 5 bases from V and 2 bases from J, with 13 bases between. CDR3 amino acids: CASSADSYGNQPQHF. CDR3 bases read: TGTGCCAGCAGTGCCGACAGTTATGGCAATCAGCCC.

This clone was recorded at least ten times. The CDR3 goes on 3 residues after the read ends, and that part is filled in from the germline J gene. The chain joins TRBV2 to TRBJ2-2; D unclear. Trimming removed 6 bases from V and 2 bases from J, with 16 bases in between. The germline gives CDR1 SNHLY, CDR2 FYNNEI. There are 16 residues in the CDR3. CDR3 sequence reads: CASSDPLTTNTGELFF. CDR3 bases read: TGTGCCAGCAGCGATCCACTAACAACTAACACCGGGGAG.

This clone has a count of ten or more. The read stops 3 residues short of the end of the CDR3; the missing end is completed from the germline J gene. The chain couples TRBV15 to TRBJ2-7; 8 bases agree with TRBD2. V dropped 3 bases and J dropped 5; count of bases not matched to a gene: 12. Germline V lookup: CDR1 LNHNV, CDR2 YYDKDF (reference sequence). CDR3 length equals 16 residues. The DNA read from the CDR3 is TGTGCCACCAGCAGGGTACTAGCGGAAAAGGGAAACGAG. Encoded protein: CATSRVLAEKGNE. The CDR3 in its entirety is CATSRVLAEKGNEQYF.

As for this clone: Sequencing ends 3 residues short of the CDR3 end; the germline J gene provides the rest. The chain combines TRBV2 with TRBJ2-5; D call uncertain. Trimming cost V 4 bases and J 1 base, with 7 bases left between them. Per the germline V gene, CDR1 is SNHLY and CDR2 is FYNNEI. CDR3 length: 13 amino acids. CDR3 amino acids: CASSGKLQETQYF. CDR3 bases read: TGTGCCAGCAGTGGAAAGCTCCAAGAGACC.

The table lists this clone with many counts. The missing CDR3 end, 3 residues past where the read stops, is filled in from the germline J gene. The chain uses TRBV5-1 and TRBJ2-1; either TRBD1 or TRBD2 may fit D (5 bases each). The CDR3 runs to 18 residues. Germline V gives CDR1 SGHRS, CDR2 YFSETQ. Trimming took off 4 bases at V and 0 bases at J, with 20 bases between the two ends. The CDR3 spells CASSQGAFQMYSYNEQFF. Partial CDR3 DNA: TGCGCCAGCAGCCAGGGAGCCTTTCAAATGTACTCCTACAATGAG.

This clone appeared many times. The read stops 3 residues short of the end of the CDR3; the missing end is completed from the germline J gene. V is TRBV5-1 and J is TRBJ2-7, with a weak D call TRBD1 (5 bases). CDR1 is SGHRS and CDR2 is YFSETQ in the germline V gene. CDR3 length equals 15 residues. V lost 6 bases, J lost 3 bases, and 19 bases lay in between. The CDR3 DNA, read in part, is TGCGCCAGCAAAATGGGGCCGGCCCCGATCTACGAG. Translated, it gives CASKMGPAPIYE. The complete CDR3 sequence is CASKMGPAPIYEQYF.

This clone was recorded at least ten times. The sequence runs out 3 residues before the end of the CDR3; the remainder is reconstructed from the germline J gene. This chain links TRBV3-1 (or the pseudogene TRBV3-2) with TRBJ2-4, with TRBD2 as a possible D gene (6 bases). Germline loops: CDR1 LGHDT, CDR2 YNNKEL (reference sequence). The CDR3 spans 14 residues. V was shortened by 4 bases and J by 5 bases, with 12 bases between the two germline ends. The part of the CDR3 DNA that was read is TGTGCCAGCAGCCGCCAGGGACTCCAAAACATT. It is translated as CASSRQGLQNI. The entire CDR3 protein reads CASSRQGLQNIQYF.

This clone has a count of ten or more. The read terminates 3 residues before the CDR3 end, so the remaining end is supplied by the germline J gene. The V gene is TRBV7-2, the J gene TRBJ2-1; no definite D call. Trimming left V 1 base short and J 5 bases short, with 6 bases between. This CDR3 has 13 residues. CDR1 SGHTA and CDR2 FQGNSA come from the germline V gene. The DNA read from the CDR3 is TGTGCCAGCAGCTTAGGGCGGAACAATGAG. It encodes CASSLGRNNE. The whole CDR3 protein is CASSLGRNNEQFF.

This clone was observed at least ten times. The CDR3 extends 3 residues past the end of the read, so its final part is completed from the germline J gene. The J gene is TRBJ2-3, the V gene TRBV14; 7 nucleotides agree with TRBD2. The length of the CDR3 is 17 residues. The germline V gene encodes CDR1 SGHDN and CDR2 FVKESK. V shed 3 bases, J shed 5 bases, and the junction held 14 bases outside the gene matches. The chain's CDR3 is CASSQRAGANMRDTQYF. Partial CDR3 DNA: TGTGCCAGCAGCCAGAGGGCGGGAGCCAATATGAGAGATACG.

This clone was recorded at least ten times. The observed sequence ends 3 residues before the CDR3 terminus, with the missing tail filled in from the germline J gene. The V call is TRBV7-8, the J call TRBJ2-7; possible D gene TRBD1, 5 bases. The V end lost 4 bases, the J end lost 0 bases, and 10 bases lay between the germline ends. This CDR3 is 14 amino acids long. In germline, CDR1 is SGHVS, CDR2 FQNEAQ. The CDR3 DNA, read in part, is TGTGCCAGCAGCTCGCTCAGGGACTCCTACGAG. The encoded protein is CASSSLRDSYE. The entire CDR3 sequence reads CASSSLRDSYEQYF.

This clone was seen repeatedly, ten times or more. The read halts 3 residues ahead of the CDR3 end, with the missing end drawn from the germline J gene. The rearrangement links TRBV4-2 to TRBJ2-1; 9 nucleotides match TRBD2. V dropped 1 base and J dropped 7; count of bases not matched to a gene: 5. CDR3 size: 15 residues. The germline V gene encodes CDR1 LGHNA and CDR2 YNFKEQ. This chain's CDR3 is CASSQGIAGVNEQFF. The CDR3 bases that were read are TGTGCCAGCAGCCAAGGGATAGCGGGGGTTAATGAG.

This clone was counted many times. The sequence runs out 3 residues before the end of the CDR3; the remainder is reconstructed from the germline J gene. This chain uses TRBV6-1 with TRBJ2-7; 9 bases are a match to TRBD1. The V gene end was trimmed by 4 bases and the J gene end by 0 bases; junction bases not matched to a gene: 1. The V gene's germline CDR1 is MNHNS and CDR2 SASEGT. The CDR3 has 14 amino acids. CDR3 in amino acids: CASSVTGGSYEQYF. The DNA read from the CDR3 is TGTGCCAGCAGTGTGACAGGGGGCTCCTACGAG.

This clone was found many times. The read comes to an end 3 residues before the CDR3 does, leaving the germline J gene to fill in the end. This chain joins TRBV29-1 and TRBJ2-1, with D maybe TRBD1 (6 bases). Looked up from germline, CDR1 is SQVTM and CDR2 is ANQGSEA. Trimming took off 2 bases at V and 7 bases at J, with 9 bases between the two ends. This CDR3 is built from 12 residues. CDR3 DNA (partial): TGCAGCGTTGAAACCAGGGGAAATGAG. Its translation is CSVETRGNE. The CDR3 in its entirety is CSVETRGNEQFF.

Ten or more counts support this clone. The read ends 3 residues shy of where the CDR3 ends; the end is completed using the germline J gene. The rearrangement uses TRBV19 and TRBJ1-4, with 7 bases that match TRBD1. The germline V gene encodes CDR1 LNHDA and CDR2 SQIVND (reference sequence). V gave up 4 bases and J gave up 8 bases; unmatched junction bases: 13. The CDR3 sequence is 16 residues long. The sequenced part of the CDR3 DNA is TGTGCCAGTAGTAGAGACGCCCAGGGGGTAGGGGAAAAA. As protein: CASSRDAQGVGEK. The full CDR3 reads CASSRDAQGVGEKLFF.

The table lists this clone with many counts. With the read ending 3 residues before the CDR3 end, the germline J gene is used to fill in that end. The rearrangement uses TRBV28 and TRBJ1-2; 7 bases map to TRBD1. This CDR3 contains 16 residues. The V gene's germline CDR1 is MDHEN and CDR2 SYDVKM. V was pared by 2 bases and J by 5 bases, with 11 bases of the junction left unmatched. The CDR3 loop reads CASSLGQTGLGYGYTF. CDR3 DNA (partial): TGTGCCAGCAGTTTAGGGCAGACAGGGTTGGGGTATGGC.

This clone was counted at least ten times. The read ends 3 residues early relative to the CDR3; the germline J gene fills the gap. V is TRBV4-1 and J is TRBJ2-5, with D possibly being TRBD2 (5 bases). Trimming cost V 1 base and J 7 bases, with 16 bases left between them. This CDR3 spans 15 amino acids. Germline assignment: CDR1 MGHRA and CDR2 YSYEKL. The CDR3 sequence is CASSQVTESRGTQYF. The part of the CDR3 DNA that was read is TGCGCCAGCAGCCAAGTAACTGAATCCCGGGGGACC.

In its sample, this clone was seen many times. The missing CDR3 end, 3 residues past where the read stops, is filled in from the germline J gene. The chain employs TRBV6-1 and TRBJ2-1; D gene ambiguous. V was cut by 3 bases and J by 6 bases, with 3 bases left in between. The CDR3 has 11 residues. CDR1 and CDR2 (germline): MNHNS, SASEGT. The sequenced CDR3 bases are TGTGCCAGCAGTGACAGCAATGAG. Its translation is CASSDSNE. The whole CDR3 sequence reads CASSDSNEQFF.

The sample holds many counts of this clone. Sequencing ends 3 residues short of the CDR3 end; the germline J gene provides the rest. This chain links TRBV28 with TRBJ2-3, with D unresolved. The CDR3 spans 14 residues. V lost 4 bases to trimming and J lost 3 bases, with 11 bases between them. Per the germline V gene, CDR1 is MDHEN and CDR2 is SYDVKM. The CDR3 loop is CASSSRTYTDTQYF. The covered CDR3 bases are TGTGCCAGCAGTTCGAGAACCTATACAGATACG. The full variable domain, its missing parts supplied by reference TRBV28 and TRBJ2-3, is DVKVTQSSRYLVKRTGEKVFLECVQDMDHENMFWYRQDPGLGLRLIYFSYDVKMKEKGDIPEGYSVSREKKERFSLILESASTNQTSMYLCASSSRTYTDTQYFGPGTRLTVL.

This clone was observed at least ten times. The CDR3 end falls 3 residues outside the read, so it is completed with the germline J gene. The gene calls are TRBV2 and TRBJ1-1; D possibly corresponds to TRBD1 (5 bases). V was clipped by 8 bases and J by 5 bases, with 12 bases between them. The germline V gene has CDR1 SNHLY and CDR2 FYNNEI. The CDR3 consists of 12 residues. The sequenced CDR3 bases are TGTGCCAGCTCGGCGGAGGGGACTGAA. The encoded protein is CASSAEGTE. The full CDR3 sequence reads CASSAEGTEAFF.

The sample holds many counts of this clone. The read halts 3 residues ahead of the CDR3 end, with the missing end drawn from the germline J gene. The gene calls are TRBV4-1 and TRBJ1-2; 9 positions agree with TRBD1. Germline V lookup: CDR1 MGHRA, CDR2 YSYEKL. J gave up 3 bases and V 7 bases, and 12 bases lay outside the gene matches. The CDR3 loop spans 16 amino acids. CDR3 DNA (partial): TGCGCCAGCAACGACCCTTACAGGGGGCGGGACTATGGC. As protein: CASNDPYRGRDYG. The whole CDR3 protein reads CASNDPYRGRDYGYTF.

This clone occurred many times. Read coverage stops 3 residues before the CDR3 terminus; the germline J gene supplies the remainder. The chain uses TRBV7-2 and TRBJ2-2; 7 bases line up with TRBD2. The CDR3 length is 15 residues. The V gene end was trimmed by 5 bases and the J gene end by 4 bases; junction bases not matched to a gene: 7. The germline gives CDR1 SGHTA, CDR2 FQGNSA. The sequenced part of the CDR3 DNA is TGTGCCAGCAGCCGTATGGGGGGGAGCACCGGGGAG. Encoded protein: CASSRMGGSTGE. The complete CDR3 reads CASSRMGGSTGELFF.

This clone was found many times. The read terminates 3 residues ahead of where the CDR3 ends, so the germline J gene completes it. The chain uses TRBV30 and TRBJ1-2, with 10 bases identical to TRBD1. V was pared by 2 bases and J by 2 bases, with 8 bases of the junction left unmatched. Looked up from germline, CDR1 is GTSNPN and CDR2 is SVGIG (reference sequence). The CDR3 sequence is 16 residues long. This chain's CDR3 is CAWSLGTGAFNYGYTF. CDR3 DNA (partial): TGTGCCTGGAGTCTTGGGACAGGGGCTTTCAACTATGGC.

This clone was detected many times. The CDR3 end lies 3 residues beyond the end of the read and is filled in from the germline J gene. The chain combines TRBV6-2 or TRBV6-3 with TRBJ1-2, with TRBD1 matching over 10 bases. J gave up 6 bases and V 2 bases, and 3 bases lay outside the gene matches. Germline CDR1 reads MNHEY; CDR2 reads SVGEGT. The CDR3 length is 14 residues. Incomplete CDR3 DNA: TGTGCCAGCAGTTACCCCGGACAGGGGGATGGC. Its translation is CASSYPGQGDG. The full CDR3 is CASSYPGQGDGYTF.

This clone was seen many times. The sequence runs out 3 residues before the end of the CDR3; the remainder is reconstructed from the germline J gene. V and J are TRBV20-1 and TRBJ2-1, with no clear D. Trimming took off 3 bases at V and 4 bases at J, with 7 bases between the two ends. This CDR3 comprises 12 residues. The V gene's germline CDR1 is DFQATT and CDR2 SNEGSKA (reference sequence). CDR3 DNA (partial): TGCAGTGCTAGGACTTTTTACAATGAG. Protein product: CSARTFYNE. The complete CDR3 sequence is CSARTFYNEQFF.

The sample holds many counts of this clone. Sequencing ends 3 residues short of the CDR3 end; the germline J gene provides the rest. V and J are TRBV30 and TRBJ2-3; D is unresolved. Germline values: CDR1 GTSNPN, CDR2 SVGIG (reference sequence). The V end was cut by 5 bases, the J end by 1 base, with 13 bases between. This CDR3 spans 14 amino acids. Partial CDR3 DNA: TGTGCCTGGGGTCAGTCGTCTCGCACAGATACG. Its protein is CAWGQSSRTDT. The full-length CDR3 reads as CAWGQSSRTDTQYF.

Many counts were recorded for this clone. Coverage ceases 3 residues before the CDR3 finishes, and the germline J gene fills in the end. The chain couples TRBV27 to TRBJ1-2; 9 bases are shared with TRBD1. Germline lookup yields CDR1 MNHEY and CDR2 SMNVEV (reference sequence). J gave up 4 bases and V 6 bases, and 6 bases lay outside the gene matches. CDR3 length: 14 amino acids. The CDR3 here is CASSQTGGGYGYTF. The CDR3 DNA, read in part, is TGTGCCAGCAGCCAGACAGGGGGTGGCTATGGC.

This clone was counted at least ten times. The covered CDR3 bases are TGTGCCACCAGACTGCGGGCGCTTGACGAG. Protein sequence: CATRLRALDE. The complete CDR3 sequence is CATRLRALDEAFF. This sequence joins TRBV12-3 or TRBV12-4 and TRBJ1-1; D unclear. Read data end 3 residues before the CDR3 end; the end is taken from the germline J gene. CDR3 size: 13 residues.